These 32 T cell receptor beta chains share one sample of origin, sequenced in a study of T cell repertoires in aging, cancer and after chemotherapy. Multiplex touch-down PCR with TRB-A/B primers amplified rearranged V-D-J TRB sequences. TCRdb itself ran the multiplex PCR reads through MiXCR, one entry per CDR3 protein. The table lists roughly 5,200 distinct CDR3 sequences, approximately 29% of them singletons, with 5.8% in the top ten. Peripheral blood genomic DNA, not sorted cells or RNA, was the template. The sequenced material came from blood. The receptors were gathered from a human donor in good health.

Relative to its sample, this clonotype is medium-sized. This chain uses TRBV27 with TRBJ1-4; D unresolved. V gave up 2 bases and J gave up 7 bases, with 11 bases separating them. The CDR3 contains 14 residues. From germline, CDR1 is MNHEY and CDR2 SMNVEV (reference sequence). The CDR3 protein is CASSLGAAVEKLFF. In nucleotides, the CDR3 is TGTGCCAGCAGTTTAGGTGCGGCCGTTGAAAAACTGTTTTTT.

V is TRBV19 and J is TRBJ1-5; 9 bases match TRBD1. J lost 5 bases, V lost 6 bases, and 11 bases had no gene match. CDR1 and CDR2 from the germline V gene are LNHDA and SQIVND (reference sequence). The length of the CDR3 is 16 residues. The CDR3 DNA sequence: TGTGCCAGTAGACATAGGACAGGGGCGGCGGATCAGCCCCAGCATTTT. This sequence encodes CASRHRTGAADQPQHF.

In its sample, this clonotype is large. The J gene is TRBJ2-1, the V gene TRBV19, with a possible D match to TRBD2 (5 bases). The CDR3 totals 13 residues. Germline CDR1 reads LNHDA; CDR2 reads SQIVND (reference sequence). V lost 3 bases and J 10 bases, leaving 13 bases between the germline ends. CDR3 DNA sequence: TGTGCCAGTAGTATCGGAAGGTCGGGGGAGCAGTTCTTC. Translated, it gives CASSIGRSGEQFF.

By share, this clonotype ranks as large. The CDR3 region is CASSTTGRADTQYF. As DNA, the CDR3 is TGTGCCAGTAGTACCACCGGGCGGGCAGATACGCAGTATTTT. This chain joins TRBV19 and TRBJ2-3, with a tentative D call TRBD2 (5 bases). The CDR3 is 14 amino acids. The germline V and J ends were trimmed by 4 bases and 4 bases, with 12 bases remaining between them. Per germline, CDR1 LNHDA and CDR2 SQIVND (reference sequence). The full variable domain, in which reference TRBV19 and TRBJ2-3 provide the parts outside the CDR3, is DGGITQSPKYLFRKEGQNVTLSCEQNLNHDAMYWYRQDPGQGLRLIYYSQIVNDFQKGDIAEGYSVSREKKESFPLTVTSAQKNPTAFYLCASSTTGRADTQYFGPGTRLTVL.

The chain is built from TRBV27 and TRBJ1-6; D not certain. The germline V and J ends were trimmed by 0 bases and 4 bases, with 4 bases remaining between them. Germline-derived CDR1 and CDR2 are MNHEY and SMNVEV (reference sequence). The CDR3 runs 14 residues. The CDR3 DNA sequence: TGTGCCAGCAGTTTATCAGGTTATAATTCACCCCTCCACTTT. It specifies CASSLSGYNSPLHF.

A remark on this clonotype: One base away lies a much larger clone, so this may be a sequencing read error. This chain connects TRBV27 to TRBJ2-1; D possibly corresponds to TRBD1 (6 bases). CDR1 and CDR2 (germline): MNHEY, SMNVEV (reference sequence). The V end lost 4 bases, the J end lost 10 bases, and 17 bases lay between the germline ends. This CDR3 spans 14 amino acids. Here the CDR3 DNA reads TGTGCCAGCAGTTACGTGAGGGCTGGGGGCGAGCAGTTCTTC. Amino acids: CASSYVRAGGEQFF.

The rearrangement links TRBV12-3 or TRBV12-4 to TRBJ2-6; 7 positions match TRBD1. Losses at the gene ends were 5 bases for V and 0 bases for J; bases not matched to a gene: 4. CDR3 length: 16 residues. The CDR3 coding sequence is TGTGCCAGCAGTGGACAGGCCTCCTCTGGGGCCAACGTCCTGACTTTC. This gives the protein CASSGQASSGANVLTF.

Note on this clonotype: The junction departs from the called germline gene at one end, perhaps through a read error. The chain has TRBV28 and TRBJ2-3, with D possibly TRBD2 on 7 matching bases. The CDR3 totals 15 residues. CDR1 is MDHEN, CDR2 SYDVKM, per germline. CDR3 residues: CACSLGGAGTDTQYF. The CDR3 nucleotides are TGTGCCTGCAGTTTAGGGGGGGCGGGCACAGATACGCAGTATTTT.

This clonotype is labeled as medium-sized. The chain combines TRBV5-4 with TRBJ2-5; D is uncertain. Trimming stripped 4 bases from V and 0 bases from J, with 7 bases between. Germline V gene lookup returns CDR1 SGHNT and CDR2 YYREEE (reference sequence). The CDR3 extends over 13 amino acids. The CDR3 sequence: CASSPTDQETQYF. The CDR3 DNA follows: TGTGCCAGCAGCCCAACAGACCAAGAGACCCAGTACTTC.

The chain joins TRBV7-9 to TRBJ2-7; maybe TRBD2 (5 bases). CDR1 SEHNR and CDR2 FQNEAQ come from the germline V gene (reference sequence). The CDR3 contains 13 residues. The V end was cut by 3 bases, the J end by 5 bases, with 11 bases between. CDR3 coding DNA: TGTGCCAGCAGCTTGAGGACCGGGGACGAGCAGTACTTC. Protein sequence: CASSLRTGDEQYF.

This clonotype was seen a handful of times. This chain connects TRBV5-4 to TRBJ2-1, with unresolved D. V was clipped by 0 bases and J by 8 bases, with 12 bases between them. This CDR3 has 14 residues. Germline V CDR1 and CDR2: SGHNT, YYREEE (reference sequence). The CDR3 here is CASSLDGKRDEQFF. The CDR3 nucleotides are TGTGCCAGCAGCTTGGACGGAAAACGGGATGAGCAGTTCTTC.

The chain combines TRBV12-3 or TRBV12-4 with TRBJ2-3; 7 bases align to TRBD2. The CDR3 totals 14 residues. V dropped 3 bases and J dropped 1; count of bases not matched to a gene: 1. CDR3 in amino acids: CASSLGLRTDTQYF. The CDR3, as DNA: TGTGCCAGCAGTTTGGGACTACGCACAGATACGCAGTATTTT.

This clonotype is a singleton in its sample. Possible read error: a much larger clone is one base away. The chain employs TRBV5-5 and TRBJ2-3, with 8 positions matching TRBD1. The J segment lost 6 bases and the V segment lost 3 bases, leaving 12 bases of the junction unmatched. Germline CDR1 reads SGHKS; CDR2 reads YYEKEE (reference sequence). The CDR3 extends over 16 amino acids. The CDR3 loop is CASSYLTGAPTDTQYF. CDR3 coding DNA: TGTGCCAGCAGCTACTTGACAGGGGCCCCGACCGATACGCAGTATTTT.

This clonotype qualifies as medium-sized. The V call is TRBV6-6, the J call TRBJ2-1; possible D gene TRBD1, 7 bases. This CDR3 spans 17 amino acids. CDR1 MNHNY and CDR2 SVGAGI come from the germline V gene (reference sequence). Trimming left V 4 bases short and J 6 bases short, with 22 bases between. CDR3 residues: CASSSTGAGRGVNEQFF. The CDR3 coding sequence is TGTGCCAGCAGTTCTACAGGGGCGGGAAGGGGCGTCAATGAGCAGTTCTTC.

CDR3 DNA sequence: TGTGCCAGCAGCTTCAGGGGGGCGCGAGGTACTGAAGCTTTCTTT. Protein: CASSFRGARGTEAFF. The chain couples TRBV5-4 to TRBJ1-1, with TRBD1 matching 7 bases. The germline CDR1 and CDR2 sequences are SGHNT and YYREEE (reference sequence). V dropped 2 bases and J dropped 5; count of bases not matched to a gene: 9. This CDR3 spans 15 amino acids.

The chain uses TRBV6-5 and TRBJ1-1; D possibly corresponds to TRBD1 (5 bases). The germline V gene has CDR1 MNHEY and CDR2 SVGAGI. Trimming cost V 3 bases and J 6 bases, with 20 bases left between them. The CDR3 is 16 residues long. DNA for the CDR3: TGTGCCAGCAGTTATATACCGGGGCCCATCGGGGCTGAAGCTTTCTTT. This encodes CASSYIPGPIGAEAFF.

This clonotype has only one observation. The chain couples TRBV18 to TRBJ1-4; D gene uncertain. V lost 2 bases to trimming and J lost 8 bases, with 6 bases between them. Germline V gene sequence: CDR1 KGHSH, CDR2 LQKENI. This CDR3 has 12 amino acids. CDR3 sequence: CASSPSQEKLFF. The CDR3 DNA is TGTGCCAGCTCACCAAGTCAGGAAAAACTGTTTTTT. Variable domain in full (rest from reference TRBV18 and TRBJ1-4): NAGVMQNPRHLVRRRGQEARLRCSPMKGHSHVYWYRQLPEEGLKFMVYLQKENIIDESGMPKERFSAEFPKEGPSILRIQQVVRGDSAAYFCASSPSQEKLFFGSGTQLSVL.

This clonotype is large in the sample. V is TRBV29-1 and J is TRBJ2-2; D unclear. The CDR3 is 15 amino acids. Germline values: CDR1 SQVTM, CDR2 ANQGSEA. The germline V and J ends were trimmed by 5 bases and 5 bases, with 18 bases remaining between them. The CDR3 protein is CSVNPTGRRTGELFF. DNA of the CDR3: TGCAGCGTTAACCCGACCGGACGGCGGACCGGGGAGCTGTTTTTT.

V is TRBV7-2 and J is TRBJ2-1; 8 bases align to TRBD1. This CDR3 has 13 amino acids. Germline V gives CDR1 SGHTA, CDR2 FQGNSA. V was clipped by 5 bases and J by 8 bases; unmatched bases: 5. The CDR3 region has the DNA TGTGCCAGCAGCCGACAGGGGTTGGATGAGCAGTTCTTC. Protein: CASSRQGLDEQFF.

The chain couples TRBV7-2 to TRBJ2-2; 11 bases line up with TRBD2. V trimming: 4 bases; J trimming: 4 bases; junction bases outside the gene matches: 11. The CDR3 loop spans 18 amino acids. Germline-derived CDR1 and CDR2 are SGHTA and FQGNSA. The CDR3 loop reads CASSSRFSGRGSTGELFF. CDR3 sequence (DNA): TGTGCCAGCAGCTCCAGATTTAGCGGGAGGGGAAGCACCGGGGAGCTGTTTTTT. Full variable domain (remainder filled in from reference TRBV7-2 and TRBJ2-2): GAGVSQSPSNKVTEKGKDVELRCDPISGHTALYWYRQSLGQGLEFLIYFQGNSAPDKSGLPSDRFSAERTGGSVSTLTIQRTQQEDSAVYLCASSSRFSGRGSTGELFFGEGSRLTVL.

J is TRBJ2-3 and V is TRBV20-1, with no clear D. V shed 5 bases and J shed 1 base, with 13 bases lying between them. Germline CDR1 reads DFQATT; CDR2 reads SNEGSKA (reference sequence). This CDR3 has 14 amino acids. In nucleotides, the CDR3 is TGCAGTGCTTCGCCCAGGCGGCGCACAGATACGCAGTATTTT. Its translation is CSASPRRRTDTQYF.

This clonotype was seen a single time. The J gene is TRBJ2-5, the V gene TRBV25-1; D call uncertain. Deletions cut 1 base from V and 5 bases from J, with 11 bases between. The V gene's germline CDR1 is MGHDK and CDR2 SYGVNS. The length of the CDR3 is 14 residues. CDR3 sequence: CASSELGMRETQYF. The DNA of the CDR3 is TGTGCCAGCAGTGAATTAGGCATGAGGGAGACCCAGTACTTC.

This clonotype was seen a few times. This chain joins TRBV27 and TRBJ2-7, with D perhaps TRBD2 (6 bases). Between the trimmed V and J ends, which lost 5 bases and 7 bases, there was a span of 9 bases. The germline CDR1 and CDR2 sequences are MNHEY and SMNVEV (reference sequence). The CDR3 extends over 11 amino acids. In DNA form, the CDR3 reads TGTGCCAGCAGTAAGGGACTGGAGCAGTACTTC. Residues: CASSKGLEQYF.

Points on this clonotype: A much larger clonotype is one base distant, so this may be a read error. This chain uses TRBV6-2 or TRBV6-3 with TRBJ2-1; D remains unclear. Germline V gene sequence: CDR1 MNHEY, CDR2 SVGEGT. The CDR3 is made up of 13 amino acids. The CDR3 DNA follows: TGTGCCAGCAGTTACTCGAGTCCCAATAAGCAGTTCTTC. Residues: CASSYSSPNKQFF.

The chain has TRBV15 and TRBJ2-7; the match to TRBD1 covers 11 bases. Trimming took 5 bases from V and 2 from J; bases not matched to a gene: 2. The CDR3 covers 14 residues. The V gene's germline CDR1 is LNHNV and CDR2 YYDKDF (reference sequence). The CDR3 spells CATSLDRGPYEQYF. CDR3 nucleotide sequence: TGTGCCACCAGCCTGGACAGGGGGCCCTACGAGCAGTACTTC.

This clonotype is medium-sized (0.01 to 0.1%). As DNA, the CDR3 is TGTGTCACCAGGGGGGCTGGGGCCAACGTCCTGACTTTC. Translation: CVTRGAGANVLTF. The chain employs TRBV27 and TRBJ2-6; TRBD1 might be the D (7 bases). This CDR3 has 13 amino acids. Germline V lookup: CDR1 MNHEY, CDR2 SMNVEV (reference sequence).

As for this clonotype: One end of the junction is discordant with germline, which a read error may explain. The V gene is TRBV20-1, the J gene TRBJ2-4, with D possibly TRBD2 on 7 matching bases. The CDR3 sequence is 14 residues long. The germline CDR1 and CDR2 sequences are DFQATT and SNEGSKA (reference sequence). DNA for the CDR3: TGCAGTGCTCCCTTACGGGGGGCCAGAAACATTCAGTACTTC. It codes for CSAPLRGARNIQYF.

The V and J genes are TRBV5-1 and TRBJ2-5; D may be TRBD1 or TRBD2 (5 bases each). V lost 4 bases to trimming and J lost 1 base, with 17 bases between them. Germline values: CDR1 SGHRS, CDR2 YFSETQ. The CDR3 extends over 16 amino acids. CDR3 protein: CASSLAGGGLQETQYF. The CDR3, as DNA: TGCGCCAGCAGCCTCGCTGGTGGGGGTCTCCAAGAGACCCAGTACTTC. The full variable domain, its missing parts supplied by reference TRBV5-1 and TRBJ2-5, is KAGVTQTPRYLIKTRGQQVTLSCSPISGHRSVSWYQQTPGQGLQFLFEYFSETQRNKGNFPGRFSGRQFSNSRSEMNVSTLELGDSALYLCASSLAGGGLQETQYFGPGTRLLVL.

By share, this clonotype ranks as medium-sized. The J gene is TRBJ1-2, the V gene TRBV29-1; D remains ambiguous. V was cut by 5 bases and J by 7 bases, with 11 bases left in between. The CDR3 has 11 residues. Germline loops: CDR1 SQVTM, CDR2 ANQGSEA. The CDR3 is CSVRVRSGYTF. In DNA, the CDR3 is TGCAGCGTTCGGGTCCGAAGTGGCTACACCTTC.

The chain recombines TRBV5-4 with TRBJ1-1; TRBD1 agrees at 8 bases. The germline gives CDR1 SGHNT, CDR2 YYREEE (reference sequence). V lost 4 bases and J lost 1; bases outside the gene matches: 6. This CDR3 region has 15 residues. The CDR3 coding sequence is TGTGCCAGCAGCGGCCAGGGGGCGCAGAACACTGAAGCTTTCTTT. The encoded protein is CASSGQGAQNTEAFF.

In DNA form, the CDR3 reads TGTGCCAGCAGTTTCGCGGGCCCCAACTATGGCTACACCTTC. It codes for CASSFAGPNYGYTF. This chain joins TRBV28 and TRBJ1-2; D ambiguous. The germline CDR1 and CDR2 sequences are MDHEN and SYDVKM. The germline V and J ends were trimmed by 3 bases and 2 bases, with 10 bases remaining between them. CDR3 length: 14 amino acids.

This clonotype turned up a few times. J is TRBJ1-6 and V is TRBV30, with D unresolved. V lost 4 bases, J lost 7 bases, and 14 bases lay in between. The CDR3 covers 14 residues. The germline CDR1 and CDR2 sequences are GTSNPN and SVGIG (reference sequence). CDR3 in DNA: TGTGCCTGGAATCGCCAATCTAAGAATTCACCCCTCCACTTT. Its translation: CAWNRQSKNSPLHF.